This entry concerns a single T cell receptor (beta chain). This sample was taken from a study of blood T cell repertoires in COVID-19. Study-level information: Researchers got acute and convalescent COVID-19 samples from the United States, Italy and Spain. Nucleic acid was either cDNA or gDNA, and it came from T cells, B-cell-depleted T cells, or PBMCs.

Per germline, CDR1 SGDLS and CDR2 YYNGEE. This CDR3 has 14 amino acids. The V gene end was trimmed by 4 bases and the J gene end by 4 bases; junction bases not matched to a gene: 7. Study processing details: Estimation of nucleated cell counts relied on the amplification of reference gene primers. Sequenced by immunoSEQ multiplex PCR; TCRdb stores in-frame clones only, minus some. V, J and clone size were drawn from that table, and D and trimming were deduced from the DNA. The table includes around 93,000 clones, 85% to 90% detected once. The clonotype was recovered from a human donor in a cohort sampled during active COVID-19. The chain has TRBV9 and TRBJ1-2, with TRBD1 matching 7 bases. The sample taken for sequencing was peripheral blood. CDR3 region: CASSKRQGSYGYTF. The CDR3 DNA follows: TGTGCCAGCAGCAAACGACAGGGCTCCTATGGCTACACCTTC. The full variable domain, in which reference TRBV9 and TRBJ1-2 provide the parts outside the CDR3, is DSGVTQTPKHLITATGQRVTLRCSPRSGDLSVYWYQQSLDQGLQFLIQYYNGEERAKGNILERFSAQQFPDLHSELNLSSLELGDSALYFCASSKRQGSYGYTFGSGTRLTVV.